This is a list of T cell receptor beta chains from one sample in a study of T-cell reconstitution after alpha-beta-depleted transplantation in children. TCRdb recomputed calls from the PCR reads with MiXCR, one row per CDR3 protein. The top ten clones hold about 14% of a sample with 600,000 or so distinct CDR3 sequences, 23% of them seen once. The material sequenced was PBMCs, mostly from graft donor cells, taken 360 days after TCRalphabeta/CD19-depleted stem cell transplant. These receptors came from a boy younger than two who had a stem cell transplant for acute myeloid leukemia, so the T cells may come from the graft donor. The CDR3 runs from the conserved cysteine through the conserved F or W. The D gene is left open where the match is weak. Clone size appears in some rows only: once, few, many, or a class for an expanded clone.

j_gene: TRBJ2-3; d_gene: TRBD2; abundance: many; v_gene: TRBV29-1; CDR3nt: TGCAGCGTTGATGAGCGGGGAGCAGATACGCAGTATTTT; CDR3aa: CSVDERGADTQYF
j_gene: TRBJ1-3; d_gene: .; abundance: few; v_gene: TRBV20-1; CDR3nt: TGCAGTGCTAGTGCGGGGGGCGGAAACACCATATATTTT; CDR3aa: CSASAGGGNTIYF
j_gene: TRBJ2-3; d_gene: TRBD2; abundance: .; v_gene: TRBV29-1; CDR3nt: TGCAGCGCCCGGGGGGAGACAGATACGCAGTATTTT; CDR3aa: CSARGETDTQYF
j_gene: TRBJ2-7; d_gene: .; abundance: many; v_gene: TRBV6-1; CDR3nt: TGTGCCAGCAGTCCCGGGACACCGGTCTACGAGCAGTACTTC; CDR3aa: CASSPGTPVYEQYF
j_gene: TRBJ2-1; d_gene: TRBD2; abundance: few; v_gene: TRBV20-1; CDR3nt: TGCAGTGCTAGAAGCGGGGGGGCCCTGTTCTTC; CDR3aa: CSARSGGALFF
j_gene: TRBJ2-1; d_gene: TRBD1; abundance: many; v_gene: TRBV5-1; CDR3nt: TGCGCCAGCAGCTTGGTCGCCCAGGGGGTTACCTACAATGAGCAGTTCTTC; CDR3aa: CASSLVAQGVTYNEQFF
j_gene: TRBJ2-1; d_gene: TRBD2; abundance: .; v_gene: TRBV20-1; CDR3nt: TGCAGTGCTAGACCCCCAGCGGGAAACTACAATGAGCAGTTCTTC; CDR3aa: CSARPPAGNYNEQFF
j_gene: TRBJ1-1; d_gene: TRBD1; abundance: many; v_gene: TRBV20-1; CDR3nt: TGCAGTGCTAGAGAGTCGGACAGGGGGAACACTGAAGCTTTCTTT; CDR3aa: CSARESDRGNTEAFF
j_gene: TRBJ2-4; d_gene: TRBD2; abundance: many; v_gene: TRBV11-2; CDR3nt: TGTGCCAGCAGCTTGACTAGCGGGGGGGCCCCTGGAGCCAAAAACATTCAGTACTTC; CDR3aa: CASSLTSGGAPGAKNIQYF
j_gene: TRBJ2-5; d_gene: TRBD2; abundance: few; v_gene: TRBV20-1; CDR3nt: TGCAGTGCTGGGGGACTAGAAGAGACCCAGTACTTC; CDR3aa: CSAGGLEETQYF
j_gene: TRBJ1-1; d_gene: .; abundance: .; v_gene: TRBV6-1; CDR3nt: TGTGCCAGCAGTACGGGGCGGGGAGGTGGCCCTGAAGCTTTCTTT; CDR3aa: CASSTGRGGGPEAFF
j_gene: TRBJ1-1; d_gene: .; abundance: .; v_gene: TRBV7-2; CDR3nt: TGTGCCAGCAGCTTAGCCATTTCCAGGGCCGCTTTCTTT; CDR3aa: CASSLAISRAAFF
j_gene: TRBJ2-5; d_gene: .; abundance: few; v_gene: TRBV7-2; CDR3nt: TGTGCCAGCAGACAAGGGGGAACGGAGACCCAGTACTTC; CDR3aa: CASRQGGTETQYF
j_gene: TRBJ2-4; d_gene: TRBD2; abundance: .; v_gene: TRBV4-1; CDR3nt: TGCGCCAGCAGCTTTTTAGCGGGGGACGCCAAAAACATTCAGTACTTC; CDR3aa: CASSFLAGDAKNIQYF